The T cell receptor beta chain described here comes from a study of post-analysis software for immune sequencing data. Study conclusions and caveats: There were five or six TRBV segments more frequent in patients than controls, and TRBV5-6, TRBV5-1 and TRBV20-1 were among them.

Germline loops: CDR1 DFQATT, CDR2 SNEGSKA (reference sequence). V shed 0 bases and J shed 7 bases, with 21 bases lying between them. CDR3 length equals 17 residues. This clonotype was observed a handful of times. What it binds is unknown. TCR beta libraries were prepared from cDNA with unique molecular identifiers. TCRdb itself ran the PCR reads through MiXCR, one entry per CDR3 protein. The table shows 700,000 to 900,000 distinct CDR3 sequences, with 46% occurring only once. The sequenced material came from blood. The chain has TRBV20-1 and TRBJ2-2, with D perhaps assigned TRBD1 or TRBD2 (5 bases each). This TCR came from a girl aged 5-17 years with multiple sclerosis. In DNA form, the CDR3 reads TGCAGTGCTAGAGAGCCGACGGGCGCTTCGAGGGGCGGGGAGCTGTTTTTT. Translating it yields CSAREPTGASRGGELFF.